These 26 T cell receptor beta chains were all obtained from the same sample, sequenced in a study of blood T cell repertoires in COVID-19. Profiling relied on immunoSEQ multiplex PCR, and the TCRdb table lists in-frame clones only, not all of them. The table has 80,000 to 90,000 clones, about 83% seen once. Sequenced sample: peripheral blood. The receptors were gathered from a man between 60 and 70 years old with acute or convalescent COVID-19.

This CDR3 is CATSDKVGAYTGELFF. The CDR3 region has the DNA TGTGCCACCAGTGATAAGGTGGGGGCCTACACCGGGGAGCTGTTTTTT. The chain recombines TRBV24-1 with TRBJ2-2, with D tentatively TRBD1 (6 bases). The germline gives CDR1 KGHDR, CDR2 SFDVKD. CDR3 size: 16 residues. The V end was cut by 3 bases, the J end by 3 bases, with 13 bases between.

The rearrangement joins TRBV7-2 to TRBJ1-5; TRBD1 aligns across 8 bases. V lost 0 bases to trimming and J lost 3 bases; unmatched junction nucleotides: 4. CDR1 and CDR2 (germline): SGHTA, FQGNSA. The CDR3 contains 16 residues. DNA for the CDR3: TGTGCCAGCAGCTTAGCGCAGGACAGGGTCAATCAGCCCCAGCATTTT. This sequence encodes CASSLAQDRVNQPQHF.

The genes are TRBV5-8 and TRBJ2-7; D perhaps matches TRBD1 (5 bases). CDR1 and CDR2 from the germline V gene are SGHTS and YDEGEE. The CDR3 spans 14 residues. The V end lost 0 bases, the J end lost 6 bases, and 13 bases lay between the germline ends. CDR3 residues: CASSLVDSFSEQYF. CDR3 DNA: TGTGCCAGCAGCTTGGTAGACAGTTTTTCCGAGCAGTACTTC.

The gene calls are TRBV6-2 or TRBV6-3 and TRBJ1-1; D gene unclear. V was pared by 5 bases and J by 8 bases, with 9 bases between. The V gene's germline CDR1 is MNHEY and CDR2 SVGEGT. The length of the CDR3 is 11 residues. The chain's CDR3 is CASSALGEAFF. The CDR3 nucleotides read TGTGCCAGCAGTGCCCTGGGCGAAGCTTTCTTT.

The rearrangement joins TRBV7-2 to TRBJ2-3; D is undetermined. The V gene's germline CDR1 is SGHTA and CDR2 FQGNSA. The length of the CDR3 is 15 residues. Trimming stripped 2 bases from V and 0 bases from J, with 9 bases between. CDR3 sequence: CASSLLLASTDTQYF. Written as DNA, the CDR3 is TGTGCCAGCAGCTTACTCTTAGCTAGCACAGATACGCAGTATTTT.

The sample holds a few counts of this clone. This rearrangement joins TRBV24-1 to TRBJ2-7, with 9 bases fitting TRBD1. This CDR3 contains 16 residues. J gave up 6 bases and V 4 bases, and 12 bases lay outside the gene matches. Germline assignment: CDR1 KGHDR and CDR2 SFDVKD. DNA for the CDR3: TGTGCCACCAGTGAGCACACCGGGACAGGGAAGCTCGAGCAGTACTTC. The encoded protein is CATSEHTGTGKLEQYF.

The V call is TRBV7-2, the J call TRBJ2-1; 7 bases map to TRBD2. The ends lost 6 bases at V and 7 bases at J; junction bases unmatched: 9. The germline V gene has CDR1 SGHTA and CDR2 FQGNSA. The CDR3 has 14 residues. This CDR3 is CASSPSGPQNEQFF. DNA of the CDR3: TGTGCCAGCAGTCCTAGCGGCCCCCAAAATGAGCAGTTCTTC. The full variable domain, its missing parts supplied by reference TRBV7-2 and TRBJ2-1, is GAGVSQSPSNKVTEKGKDVELRCDPISGHTALYWYRQSLGQGLEFLIYFQGNSAPDKSGLPSDRFSAERTGGSVSTLTIQRTQQEDSAVYLCASSPSGPQNEQFFGPGTRLTVL.

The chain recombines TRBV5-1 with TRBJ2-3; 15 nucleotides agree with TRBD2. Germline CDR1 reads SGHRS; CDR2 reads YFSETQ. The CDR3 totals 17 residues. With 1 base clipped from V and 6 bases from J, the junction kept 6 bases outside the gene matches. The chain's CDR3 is CASSLTWTSGGVDTQYF. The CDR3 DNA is TGCGCCAGCAGCTTGACGTGGACTAGCGGGGGGGTGGATACGCAGTATTTT.

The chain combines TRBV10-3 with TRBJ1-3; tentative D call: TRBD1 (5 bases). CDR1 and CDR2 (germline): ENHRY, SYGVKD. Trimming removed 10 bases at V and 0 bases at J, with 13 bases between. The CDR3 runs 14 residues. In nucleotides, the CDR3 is TGTGCCACCTCACCAGGGCGCTCTGGAAACACCATATATTTT. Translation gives CATSPGRSGNTIYF.

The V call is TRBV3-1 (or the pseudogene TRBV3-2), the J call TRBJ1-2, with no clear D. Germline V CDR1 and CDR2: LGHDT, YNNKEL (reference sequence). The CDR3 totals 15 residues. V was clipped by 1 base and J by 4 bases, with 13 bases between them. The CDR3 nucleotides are TGTGCCAGCAGCCAAGCCTCTGGTGGGAGCTATGGCTACACCTTC. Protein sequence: CASSQASGGSYGYTF.

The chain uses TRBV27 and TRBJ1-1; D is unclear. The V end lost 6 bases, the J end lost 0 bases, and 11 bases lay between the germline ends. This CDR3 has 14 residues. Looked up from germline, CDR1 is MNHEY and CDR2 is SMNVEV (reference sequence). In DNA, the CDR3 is TGTGCCAGCAGCTTAACAGCCATGAACACTGAAGCTTTCTTT. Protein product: CASSLTAMNTEAFF.

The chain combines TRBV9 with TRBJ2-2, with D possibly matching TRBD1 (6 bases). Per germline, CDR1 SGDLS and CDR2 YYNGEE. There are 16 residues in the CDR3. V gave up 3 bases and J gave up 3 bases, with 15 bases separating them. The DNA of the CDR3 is TGTGCCAGCAGCGCTCGGACAGAGGGCTACACCGGGGAGCTGTTTTTT. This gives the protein CASSARTEGYTGELFF.

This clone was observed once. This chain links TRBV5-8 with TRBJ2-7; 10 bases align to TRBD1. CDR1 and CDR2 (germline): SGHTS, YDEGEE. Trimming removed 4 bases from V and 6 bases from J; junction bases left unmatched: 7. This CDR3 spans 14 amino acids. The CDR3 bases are TGTGCCAGCAGCCCGCGGGACAGGGGTGTCGAGCAGTACTTC. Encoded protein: CASSPRDRGVEQYF. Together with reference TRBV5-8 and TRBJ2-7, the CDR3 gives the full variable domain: EAGVTQSPTHLIKTRGQQATLRCSPISGHTSVYWYQQALGLGLQFLLWYDEGEERNRGNFPPRFSGRQFPNYSSELNVNALELEDSALYLCASSPRDRGVEQYFGPGTRLTVT.

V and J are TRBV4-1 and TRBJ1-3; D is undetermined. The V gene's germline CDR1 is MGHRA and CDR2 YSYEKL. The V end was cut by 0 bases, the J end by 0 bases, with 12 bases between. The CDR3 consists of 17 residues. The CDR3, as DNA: TGCGCCAGCAGCCAAGAGGGTCAGGCCTACTCTGGAAACACCATATATTTT. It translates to CASSQEGQAYSGNTIYF.

CDR3 region: CASSPQDSRNEKLFF. The CDR3 DNA follows: TGTGCCAGCAGTCCCCAGGACAGCAGGAACGAAAAACTGTTTTTT. The genes are TRBV27 and TRBJ1-4; the D gene is possibly TRBD1 (6 bases). The CDR3 has 15 amino acids. The germline V gene has CDR1 MNHEY and CDR2 SMNVEV (reference sequence). The V end lost 5 bases, the J end lost 8 bases, and 18 bases lay between the germline ends.

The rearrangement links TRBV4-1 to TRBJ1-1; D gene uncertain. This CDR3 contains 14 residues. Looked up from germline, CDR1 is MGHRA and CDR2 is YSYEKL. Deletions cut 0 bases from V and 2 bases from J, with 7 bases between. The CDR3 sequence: CASSQEASNTEAFF. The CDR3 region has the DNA TGCGCCAGCAGCCAAGAAGCTTCCAACACTGAAGCTTTCTTT.

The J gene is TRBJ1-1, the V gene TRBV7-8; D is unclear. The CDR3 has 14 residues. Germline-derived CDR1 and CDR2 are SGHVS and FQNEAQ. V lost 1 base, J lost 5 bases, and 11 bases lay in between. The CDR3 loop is CASSLGRVGTEAFF. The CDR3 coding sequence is TGTGCCAGCAGCTTAGGGAGGGTTGGAACTGAAGCTTTCTTT. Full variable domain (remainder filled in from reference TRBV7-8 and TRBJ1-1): GAGVSQSPRYKVAKRGQDVALRCDPISGHVSLFWYQQALGQGPEFLTYFQNEAQLDKSGLPSDRFFAERPEGSVSTLKIQRTQQEDSAVYLCASSLGRVGTEAFFGQGTRLTVV.

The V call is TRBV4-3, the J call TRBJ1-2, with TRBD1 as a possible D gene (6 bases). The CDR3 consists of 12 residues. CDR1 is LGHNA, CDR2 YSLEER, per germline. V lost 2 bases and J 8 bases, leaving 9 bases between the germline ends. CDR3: CASSQNTGGYTF. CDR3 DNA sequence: TGCGCCAGCAGCCAAAATACAGGGGGCTACACCTTC.

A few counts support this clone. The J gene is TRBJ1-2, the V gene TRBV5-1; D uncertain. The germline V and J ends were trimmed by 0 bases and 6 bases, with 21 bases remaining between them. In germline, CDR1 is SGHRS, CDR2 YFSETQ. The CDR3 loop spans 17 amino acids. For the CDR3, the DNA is TGCGCCAGCAGCTTGGTTGGGTCGGGCAGGACTTCAAATGGCTACACCTTC. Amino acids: CASSLVGSGRTSNGYTF.

CDR3 loop: CASSTLGQGNEKLFF. The CDR3 nucleotides read TGTGCCAGCAGTACTTTAGGACAGGGTAATGAAAAACTGTTTTTT. The chain joins TRBV28 to TRBJ1-4; TRBD1 matches at 8 bases. Germline V gives CDR1 MDHEN, CDR2 SYDVKM. This CDR3 has 15 residues. With V trimmed by 5 bases and J by 4 bases, 6 bases remained unmatched.

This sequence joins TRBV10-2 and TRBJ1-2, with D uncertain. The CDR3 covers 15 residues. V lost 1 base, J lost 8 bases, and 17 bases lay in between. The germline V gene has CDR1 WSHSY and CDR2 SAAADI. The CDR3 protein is CASSELQRLLWGYTF. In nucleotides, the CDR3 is TGCGCCAGCAGTGAGTTACAGAGACTACTATGGGGCTACACCTTC.

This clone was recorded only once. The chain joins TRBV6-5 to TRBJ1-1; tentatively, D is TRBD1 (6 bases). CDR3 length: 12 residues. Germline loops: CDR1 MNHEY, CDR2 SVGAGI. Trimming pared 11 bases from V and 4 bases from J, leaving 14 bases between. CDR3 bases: TGTGCCCCGGGAGGGGGGGGCACTGAAGCTTTCTTT. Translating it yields CAPGGGGTEAFF.

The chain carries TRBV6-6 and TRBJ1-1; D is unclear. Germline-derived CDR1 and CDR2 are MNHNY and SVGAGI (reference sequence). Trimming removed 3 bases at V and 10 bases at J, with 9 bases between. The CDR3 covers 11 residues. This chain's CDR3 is CASSYGEVAFF. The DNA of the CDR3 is TGTGCCAGCAGTTATGGGGAGGTAGCTTTCTTT.

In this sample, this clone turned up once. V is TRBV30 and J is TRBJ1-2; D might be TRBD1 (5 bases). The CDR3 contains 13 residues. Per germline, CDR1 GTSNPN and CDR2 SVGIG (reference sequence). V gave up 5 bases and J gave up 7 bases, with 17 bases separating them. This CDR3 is CAWVRGLDGGYTF. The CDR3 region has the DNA TGTGCCTGGGTCCGGGGACTCGACGGTGGCTACACCTTC.

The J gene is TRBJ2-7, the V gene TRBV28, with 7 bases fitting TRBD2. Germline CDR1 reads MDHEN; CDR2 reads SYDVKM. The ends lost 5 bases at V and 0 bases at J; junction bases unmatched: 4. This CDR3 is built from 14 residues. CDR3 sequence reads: CASSPRTSSYEQYF. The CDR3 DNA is TGTGCCAGCAGTCCTCGGACTAGCTCCTACGAGCAGTACTTC.

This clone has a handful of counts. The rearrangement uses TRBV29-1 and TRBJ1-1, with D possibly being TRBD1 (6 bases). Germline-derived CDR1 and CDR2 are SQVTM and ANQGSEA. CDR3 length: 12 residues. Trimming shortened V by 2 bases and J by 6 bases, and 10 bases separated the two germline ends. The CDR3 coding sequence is TGCAGCGTTGAAAGTGGGGGCCCTGAAGCTTTCTTT. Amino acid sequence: CSVESGGPEAFF.